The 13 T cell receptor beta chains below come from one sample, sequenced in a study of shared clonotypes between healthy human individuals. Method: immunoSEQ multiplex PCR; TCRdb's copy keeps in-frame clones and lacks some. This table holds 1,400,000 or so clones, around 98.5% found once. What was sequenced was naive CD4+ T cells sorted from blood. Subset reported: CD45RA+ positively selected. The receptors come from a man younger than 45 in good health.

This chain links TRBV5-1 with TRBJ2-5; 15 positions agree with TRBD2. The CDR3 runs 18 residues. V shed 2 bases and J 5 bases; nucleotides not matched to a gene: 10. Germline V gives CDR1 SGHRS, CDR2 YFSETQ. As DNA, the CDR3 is TGCGCCAGCAGCTTCGGGACTAGCGGGAGGAACCTGGTTGAGACCCAGTACTTC. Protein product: CASSFGTSGRNLVETQYF.

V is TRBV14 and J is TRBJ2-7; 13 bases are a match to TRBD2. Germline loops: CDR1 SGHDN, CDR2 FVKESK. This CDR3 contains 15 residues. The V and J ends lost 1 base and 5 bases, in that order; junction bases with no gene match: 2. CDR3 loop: CASSQGLAGGNEQYF. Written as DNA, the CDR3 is TGTGCCAGCAGCCAAGGACTAGCGGGAGGAAACGAGCAGTACTTC.

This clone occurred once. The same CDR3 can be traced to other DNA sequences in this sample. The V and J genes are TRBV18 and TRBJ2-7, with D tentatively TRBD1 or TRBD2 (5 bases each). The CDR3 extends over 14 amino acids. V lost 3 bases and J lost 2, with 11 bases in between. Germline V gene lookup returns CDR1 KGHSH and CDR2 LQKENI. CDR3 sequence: CASSPSGTPYEQYF. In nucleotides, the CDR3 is TGTGCCAGCTCACCTTCCGGGACGCCCTACGAGCAGTACTTC.

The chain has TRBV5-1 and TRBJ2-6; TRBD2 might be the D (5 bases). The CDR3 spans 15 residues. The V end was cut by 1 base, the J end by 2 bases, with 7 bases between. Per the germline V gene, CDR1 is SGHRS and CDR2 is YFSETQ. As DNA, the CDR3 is TGCGCCAGCAGCTTGTCCGGGACTGGGGCCAACGTCCTGACTTTC. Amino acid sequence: CASSLSGTGANVLTF.

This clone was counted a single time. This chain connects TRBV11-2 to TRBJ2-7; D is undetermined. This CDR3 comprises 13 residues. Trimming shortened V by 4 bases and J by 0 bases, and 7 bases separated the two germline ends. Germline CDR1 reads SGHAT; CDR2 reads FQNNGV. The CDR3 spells CASSWARSYEQYF. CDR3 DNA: TGTGCCAGCAGCTGGGCGCGCTCCTACGAGCAGTACTTC.

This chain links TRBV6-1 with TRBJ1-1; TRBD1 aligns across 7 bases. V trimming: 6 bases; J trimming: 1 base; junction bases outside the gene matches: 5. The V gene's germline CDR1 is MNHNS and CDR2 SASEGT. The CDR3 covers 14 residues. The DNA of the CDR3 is TGTGCCAGCAGCACAGGGGTTAGGAACACTGAAGCTTTCTTT. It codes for CASSTGVRNTEAFF.

The CDR3 loop is CASTYRGRNEQFF. The DNA of the CDR3 is TGTGCCAGCACTTACAGGGGGAGGAATGAGCAGTTCTTC. The J gene is TRBJ2-1, the V gene TRBV5-6; TRBD1 matches at 8 bases. Trimming removed 6 bases from V and 7 bases from J; junction bases left unmatched: 6. CDR3 length equals 13 residues. Germline CDR1 is SGHDT and CDR2 is YYEEEE.

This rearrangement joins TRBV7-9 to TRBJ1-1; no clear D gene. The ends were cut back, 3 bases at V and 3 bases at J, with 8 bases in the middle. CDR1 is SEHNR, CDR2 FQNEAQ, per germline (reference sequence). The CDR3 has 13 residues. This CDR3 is CASSFGLHTEAFF. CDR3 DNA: TGTGCCAGCAGCTTCGGTCTCCACACTGAAGCTTTCTTT. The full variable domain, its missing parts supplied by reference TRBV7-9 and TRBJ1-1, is DTGVSQNPRHKITKRGQNVTFRCDPISEHNRLYWYRQTLGQGPEFLTYFQNEAQLEKSRLLSDRFSAERPKGSFSTLEIQRTEQGDSAMYLCASSFGLHTEAFFGQGTRLTVV.

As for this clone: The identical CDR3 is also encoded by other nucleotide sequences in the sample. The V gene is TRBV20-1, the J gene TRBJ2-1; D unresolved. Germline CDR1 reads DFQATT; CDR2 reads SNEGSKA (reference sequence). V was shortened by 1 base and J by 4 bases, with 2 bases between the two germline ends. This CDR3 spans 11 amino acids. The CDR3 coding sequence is TGCAGTGCTAGAGTGTACAATGAGCAGTTCTTC. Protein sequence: CSARVYNEQFF.

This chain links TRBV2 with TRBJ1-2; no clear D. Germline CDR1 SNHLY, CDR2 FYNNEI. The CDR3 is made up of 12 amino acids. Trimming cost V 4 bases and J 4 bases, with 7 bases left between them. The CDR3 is CASSVRGYGYTF. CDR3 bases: TGTGCCAGCAGTGTCCGGGGCTATGGCTACACCTTC.

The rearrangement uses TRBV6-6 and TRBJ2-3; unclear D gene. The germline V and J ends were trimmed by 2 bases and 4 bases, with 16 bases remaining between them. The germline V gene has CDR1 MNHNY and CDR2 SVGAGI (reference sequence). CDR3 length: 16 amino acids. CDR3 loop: CASSYPTEGFADTQYF. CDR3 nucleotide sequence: TGTGCCAGCAGTTACCCTACGGAAGGTTTCGCAGATACGCAGTATTTT.

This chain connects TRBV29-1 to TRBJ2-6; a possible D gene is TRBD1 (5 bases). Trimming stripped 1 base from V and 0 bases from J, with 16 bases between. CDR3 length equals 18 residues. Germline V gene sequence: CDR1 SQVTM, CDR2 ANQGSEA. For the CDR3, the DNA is TGCAGCGTTGAAGGCCCCAGGGAAGGGCTCTCTGGGGCCAACGTCCTGACTTTC. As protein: CSVEGPREGLSGANVLTF.

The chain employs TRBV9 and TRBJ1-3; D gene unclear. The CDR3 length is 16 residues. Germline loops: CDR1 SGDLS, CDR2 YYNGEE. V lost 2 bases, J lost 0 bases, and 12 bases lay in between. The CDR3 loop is CASSVTDVSSGNTIYF. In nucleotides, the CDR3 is TGTGCCAGCAGCGTCACCGACGTTAGCTCTGGAAACACCATATATTTT.